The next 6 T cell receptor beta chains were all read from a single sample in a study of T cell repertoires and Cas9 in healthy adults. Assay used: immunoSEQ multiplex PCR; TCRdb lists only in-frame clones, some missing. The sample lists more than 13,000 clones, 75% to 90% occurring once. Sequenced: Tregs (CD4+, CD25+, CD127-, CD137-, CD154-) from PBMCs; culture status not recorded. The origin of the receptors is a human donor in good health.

CDR3 region: CASSAQGGSETQYF. CDR3 sequence (DNA): TGTGCCAGCAGCGCACAGGGGGGATCGGAGACCCAGTACTTC. The V call is TRBV7-3, the J call TRBJ2-5; 8 nucleotides align to TRBD1. The germline gives CDR1 SGHTA, CDR2 FQGTGA. After removal of 5 bases from V and 5 bases from J, the junction contained 7 bases not matched to a gene. CDR3 length: 14 amino acids.

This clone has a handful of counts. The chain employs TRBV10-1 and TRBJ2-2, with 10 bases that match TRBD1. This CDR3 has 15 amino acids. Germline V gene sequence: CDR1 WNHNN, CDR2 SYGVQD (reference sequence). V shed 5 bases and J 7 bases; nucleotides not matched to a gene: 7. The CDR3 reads CASSRDRGRVGELFF. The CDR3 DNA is TGCGCCAGCAGTCGCGACAGGGGGCGGGTCGGGGAGCTGTTTTTT.

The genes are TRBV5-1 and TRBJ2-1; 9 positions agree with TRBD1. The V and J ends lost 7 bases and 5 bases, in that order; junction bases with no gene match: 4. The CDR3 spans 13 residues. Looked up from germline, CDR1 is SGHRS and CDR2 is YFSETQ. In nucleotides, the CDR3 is TGCGCCAGCCTAAGGACAGGGGACAATGAGCAGTTCTTC. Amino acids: CASLRTGDNEQFF.

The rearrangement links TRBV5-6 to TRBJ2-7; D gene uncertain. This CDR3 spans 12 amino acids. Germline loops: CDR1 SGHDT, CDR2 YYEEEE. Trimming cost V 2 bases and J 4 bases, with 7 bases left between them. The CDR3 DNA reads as TGTGCCAGCAGCTTAGACCGTTACGAGCAGTACTTC. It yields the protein CASSLDRYEQYF.

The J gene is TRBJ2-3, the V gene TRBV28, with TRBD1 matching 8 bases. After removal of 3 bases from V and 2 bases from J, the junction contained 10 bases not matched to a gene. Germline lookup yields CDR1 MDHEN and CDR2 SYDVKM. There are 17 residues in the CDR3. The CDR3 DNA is TGTGCCAGCAGTTTGAATTGGGGACAGGTGAACACAGATACGCAGTATTTT. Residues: CASSLNWGQVNTDTQYF.

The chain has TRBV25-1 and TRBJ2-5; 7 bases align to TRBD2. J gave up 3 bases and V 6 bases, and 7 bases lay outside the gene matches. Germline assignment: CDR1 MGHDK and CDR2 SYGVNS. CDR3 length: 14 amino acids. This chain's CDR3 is CASRASGGKETQYF. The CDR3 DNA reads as TGTGCCAGCAGGGCTTCCGGGGGGAAAGAGACCCAGTACTTC.